Reported below is one TCR beta chain. As yet, its antigen is unknown. The CDR3 spans 14 residues. Germline V lookup: CDR1 SGHRS, CDR2 YFSETQ. V lost 2 bases and J lost 6, with 12 bases in between. Amplification targeted TCR beta CDR3 regions from RNA transcripts. During a first-round RT-PCR of the TCR CDR3, the HTBI primer set was used. TCRdb reprocessed the multiplex PCR reads with MiXCR, giving one entry per CDR3 protein. The sample carries a few hundred thousand distinct CDR3 sequences, 13% to 15% recorded once. This record comes from a study of T cells in Graves' hyperthyroidism and ophthalmopathy. Study-wide context: Peripheral blood was taken when the disease was first diagnosed, before any treatment began.

Disease duration under 2 months; hyperthyroidism patients were aged 18 to 65. Study results and limitations: Progression to ophthalmopathy was predicted a median of roughly 6.6 months early.

The chain employs TRBV5-1 and TRBJ2-1; D not certain. Sequenced input: blood. This sequence originates from a woman in her forties or fifties with Graves' hyperthyroidism that later progressed to Graves' ophthalmopathy. The CDR3 loop reads CASSLGYSGNEQFF. CDR3 sequence (DNA): TGCGCCAGCAGCTTAGGGTATTCGGGCAATGAGCAGTTCTTC.